These T cell receptor beta chains were read from a single sample in a study of cytomegalovirus exposure and HLA in healthy donors. Data came from immunoSEQ multiplex PCR; TCRdb stores just in-frame clones and leaves some out. Here the sample spans approximately 170,000 clones, roughly 80% being singletons. The material sequenced was PBMCs. The receptors here all came from a human donor in good health. CDR3s include the opening cysteine and the closing phenylalanine or tryptophan. A D gene is named only where the DNA matches it firmly. Rows may omit the clone size; those that give it use once, few, many or a size class.

clone_size	d_call	j_call	v_call	cdr3_nt	cdr3_aa
NA	NA	TRBJ2-7	TRBV7-2	TGTGCCAGCAGCACGGACAGCTACGAGCAGTACTTC	CASSTDSYEQYF
few	TRBD1	TRBJ1-2	TRBV5-1	TGCGCCAGCAGCTTGCCGGACAGGGACTATGGCTACACCTTC	CASSLPDRDYGYTF
NA	TRBD1	TRBJ1-4	TRBV5-8	TGTGCCAGCAGCTTGATCGGGACAGGCCTTGGTAATGAAAAACTGTTTTTT	CASSLIGTGLGNEKLFF
NA	NA	TRBJ1-1	TRBV7-9	TGTGCCAGCAGCGCGATCCCCGCCGGTGGGGGGGCGAACACTGAAGCTTTCTTT	CASSAIPAGGGANTEAFF
NA	TRBD2	TRBJ2-3	TRBV9	TGTGCCAGCAGCGTAGCTCCTAGCGGGGGCCTAAGCACAGATACGCAGTATTTT	CASSVAPSGGLSTDTQYF
NA	NA	TRBJ1-2	TRBV19	TGTGCCAGCACTACAGGGTACTATGGCTACACCTTC	CASTTGYYGYTF
NA	TRBD1	TRBJ1-2	TRBV5-1	TGCGCCAGCAGCGACAGGACAGGGGGAAACTATGGCTACACCTTC	CASSDRTGGNYGYTF
NA	NA	TRBJ1-1	TRBV2	TGTGCCAGCAGTTCAGGATACCTCCATGAAGCTTTCTTT	CASSSGYLHEAFF
NA	NA	TRBJ2-5	TRBV9	TGTGCCAGCAGCGTCCCTAACGGGGCCCAGTACTTC	CASSVPNGAQYF
NA	NA	TRBJ2-7	TRBV7-8	TGTGCCAGCAGCTTAGTATTAATGAACATCGCCTACGAGCAGTACTTC	CASSLVLMNIAYEQYF
NA	NA	TRBJ1-2	TRBV6-5	TGTGCCAGCAGTTACGAGTCAGGGGTTCGTGGCTACACCTTC	CASSYESGVRGYTF
NA	NA	TRBJ2-3	TRBV19	TGTGCCAGTAGTCCTAGCACAGATACGCAGTATTTT	CASSPSTDTQYF
NA	NA	TRBJ2-1	TRBV5-1	TGCGCCAGCAGCGGGGGGGGCCAAAACAATGAGCAGTTCTTC	CASSGGGQNNEQFF
few	TRBD1	TRBJ2-1	TRBV18	TGTGCCAGCTCACCGGGACAGGGCGATGAGCAGTTCTTC	CASSPGQGDEQFF
NA	NA	TRBJ1-1	TRBV30	TGTGCCTCCTTTATAATGAGGGGGTCGAACACTGAAGCTTTCTTT	CASFIMRGSNTEAFF
NA	NA	TRBJ1-2	TRBV5-1	TGCGCCAGCAGCCTAGAGGTCGGGGGGCGTAATGGCTACACCTTC	CASSLEVGGRNGYTF
NA	NA	TRBJ2-3	TRBV10-3	TGTGCCATCAGTGTTCCAGGGGGACTTAGCACAGATACGCAGTATTTT	CAISVPGGLSTDTQYF
NA	TRBD1	TRBJ2-7	TRBV23-1	TGCGCCAGCAGTCTAGAGGAACCGGGACAGAGAGAATCCTACGAGCAGTACTTC	CASSLEEPGQRESYEQYF
NA	NA	TRBJ2-1	TRBV5-8	TGTGCCAGCAGCTCCGGTGTGGGGGGGGCCTTAAATGAGCAGTTCTTC	CASSSGVGGALNEQFF
NA	TRBD1	TRBJ1-2	TRBV19	TGTGCCATGCCGGACAGGGCCGGCTGGGGCTACACCTTC	CAMPDRAGWGYTF
NA	NA	TRBJ1-4	TRBV15	TGTGCCACCAGCAGAGGGGGGGATAATGAAAAACTGTTTTTT	CATSRGGDNEKLFF
NA	NA	TRBJ2-3	TRBV4-3	TGCGCCAGCAGCCAAGTTCTCCCGGGGGACACAGATACGCAGTATTTT	CASSQVLPGDTDTQYF
once	TRBD2	TRBJ2-1	TRBV11-2	TGTGCCAGCAGCTTCCCACTAGCGGGGGGGTCTAATGAGCAGTTCTTC	CASSFPLAGGSNEQFF
NA	NA	TRBJ2-7	TRBV7-8	TGTGCCAGCAGCTCAGGAGGGGACTACGAGCAGTACTTC	CASSSGGDYEQYF
NA	NA	TRBJ2-3	TRBV9	TGTGCCAGCAGCGTCAGACAGGATTTTAGCACAGATACGCAGTATTTT	CASSVRQDFSTDTQYF
NA	NA	TRBJ2-3	TRBV4-2	TGTGCCAGCAGCCAAGACTTCTTAAGCACAGATACGCAGTATTTT	CASSQDFLSTDTQYF
NA	NA	TRBJ2-1	TRBV25-1	TGTGCCAGCATAGAAGTCGGGGAGCGTGAGCAGTTCTTC	CASIEVGEREQFF